This T cell receptor beta chain derives from a study of TIL therapy for anti-PD-1-resistant metastatic lung cancer. The immunoSEQ assay was v3. The repertoire was sequenced with immunoSEQ multiplex PCR; TCRdb's copy has only in-frame clones and lacks some. Among 55,000 to 70,000 clones listed, roughly 87% were seen once. This clone was counted once. Indicated time point: pre-treatment sample, taken before nivolumab and TIL therapy. Per germline, CDR1 MNHNY and CDR2 SVGAGI (reference sequence). There are 15 residues in the CDR3. V lost 5 bases to trimming and J lost 4 bases; unmatched junction nucleotides: 10.

The genes are TRBV6-6 and TRBJ1-2; 7 nucleotides line up with TRBD1. Source: blood, taken at baseline. This receptor was taken from a person aged 25 to 79 with non-small cell lung cancer. This chain's CDR3 is CASSPPGQEPYGYTF. As DNA, the CDR3 is TGTGCCAGCAGTCCTCCAGGACAGGAACCCTATGGCTACACCTTC.